This T cell receptor beta chain was sequenced during a study of blood T cell repertoires in COVID-19. Study overall: PBMCs, B-cell-depleted T cells, or T cells provided the cDNA or gDNA that made up the material.

V lost 6 bases and J 2 bases, leaving 14 bases between the germline ends. Germline V lookup: CDR1 MRHNA, CDR2 SNTAGT. The length of the CDR3 is 15 residues. Sequenced by immunoSEQ multiplex PCR; TCRdb stores in-frame clones only, minus some. The repertoire holds hundreds of thousands of clones, with just over 85% as singletons. The rearrangement uses TRBV6-4 and TRBJ1-5; the D is unclear. The source is a woman aged 25 to 39 with active or convalescent COVID-19. Sample: peripheral blood. The CDR3 sequence is CASSYSNEGNQPQHF. CDR3 nucleotide sequence: TGTGCCAGCAGCTACTCAAACGAAGGCAATCAGCCCCAGCATTTT.